The table lists the clone carrying this T cell receptor beta chain with a few counts. The protocol was immunoSEQ multiplex PCR, while the TCRdb copy is restricted to in-frame clones and leaves out a portion. The data show approximately 170,000 clones, with around 93% seen just once and roughly 4.3% held by the top ten. Germline lookup yields CDR1 SGHDN and CDR2 FVKESK. The CDR3 has 15 amino acids. Trimming shortened V by 2 bases and J by 2 bases, and 12 bases separated the two germline ends. The record originates from a study of control samples from healthy donors and cancer patients. The TCR comes from a woman aged 55-70 years in good health. The J gene is TRBJ1-2, the V gene TRBV14; TRBD1 is a possible D gene (5 bases). The sequenced sample consisted of blood. In nucleotides, the CDR3 is TGTGCCAGCAGCCAATCTGGGGGTATGAACTATGGCTACACCTTC. It encodes CASSQSGGMNYGYTF.